This T cell receptor beta chain comes out of a study of CD8 T cells in ankylosing spondylitis (TCRdb year 2017). A note on the overall study: To find TCR variants linked to disease, the study profiled T cell receptor beta repertoires in ankylosing spondylitis patients and healthy donors. The full study cohort comprised around 23 ankylosing spondylitis patients and around 100 healthy donors. Peripheral blood was sampled, and synovial fluid was also collected from ankylosing spondylitis patients. Results the study describes overall, beyond this receptor: A TCR beta motif made up of about eight highly homologous amino acid variants appeared to be characteristic of blood from ankylosing spondylitis patients. According to the report, matched synovial fluid samples from ankylosing spondylitis patients were significantly enriched for the disease-linked clones. The disease-linked clones showed a CD8+ phenotype and occurred at relatively low frequencies in peripheral blood. Some TCR beta motif variants had previously been reported in synovial fluid and blood of reactive arthritis patients, which suggested common disease-initiation mechanisms.

Reads for this sample came from an Illumina HiSeq 2500. Quantitative 5'-RACE with molecular barcodes was the method used to prepare the TCR beta libraries. In the original analysis: A new computational method, built on a probabilistic model of VDJ rearrangement, was used to identify disease-linked TCR variants. The public reads were reanalyzed by TCRdb: fastp trimming at Q25, MiXCR alignment, in-frame beta chains only. A single entry per CDR3 protein holds the most common genes and DNA from its merged rows. The V and J calls follow TCRdb's processing rather than the paper's. This sample lists about 220,000 distinct CDR3 sequences; 8% to 11% were detected once. Approximately 20% of the sample lies in the top ten. V and J are truncated by 2 bases and 2 bases respectively, leaving an intervening sequence of 12 bases. The CDR3, from cysteine to phenylalanine, totals 15 residues. CDR3 DNA only is kept here, 45 bases in frame from base 1. Per the germline V gene (reference sequence), LGHDT is the CDR1 and YNNKEL is the CDR2.

This clonotype was picked up many times. The specificity of this receptor is unknown. No qualities accompany the bases; no much larger clone lies one base away. This TCR came from a male donor with ankylosing spondylitis or in good health (not recorded which). Sample: blood, either unsorted or a sorted T cell fraction (not recorded which). The chain couples TRBV3-1 to TRBJ2-5; matching of 6 bases hints at TRBD1 as the D gene. For the CDR3, the sequence is CASSQRTGLQETQYF. The bases are TGTGCCAGCAGCCAACGTACAGGGTTGCAAGAGACCCAGTACTTC.